The clone carrying this T cell receptor (beta chain) was observed many times. Its specificity is unknown. Germline V lookup: CDR1 SEHNR, CDR2 FQNEAQ (reference sequence). This CDR3 comprises 15 residues. V was pared by 5 bases and J by 5 bases, with 18 bases between. The data were taken from a study of T cell repertoires in cytomegalovirus infection. On the study more broadly: Indications came from public TCR beta signatures; they pointed to CMV infection and to a matching HLA type.

General study findings and limits: CMV-specific TCR beta clonotypes restricted by HLA-C were the ones dominating the ex vivo response. Cumulative public TCR beta family frequency identified carriers of CMV plus the relevant HLA.

Each CDR3 protein gets one entry after TCRdb re-called the reads with MiXCR. The sample holds around 300,000 distinct CDR3 sequences, more than 20% seen once. Sequencing used PBMCs. This clonotype was sampled from a human donor in good health (CMV status not recorded). Some clones in this sample may be carry-over from other donors' samples. The V and J genes are TRBV7-9 and TRBJ1-1, with D perhaps TRBD1 (6 bases). The CDR3 loop is CASSLPAGVGTEAFF. For the CDR3, the DNA is TGTGCCAGCAGCCTACCCGCAGGGGTTGGGACTGAAGCTTTCTTT.